This TCR beta chain was sequenced for a study of cytomegalovirus exposure and HLA in healthy donors. The study, taken as a whole, reports: Other equally common chains were less clonally expanded than HLA-associated TCR beta chains, a later analysis showed. Associated with HLA alleles at 0.05 false discovery rate in a later analysis were about 17,000 TCR beta sequences.

Turning to this clone: Its matching antigen is unknown.

The PCR made use of 60 Vbeta and 13 Jbeta primers. TCRdb's table, derived via immunoSEQ multiplex PCR, lists solely in-frame clones and lacks some. Among roughly 200,000 clones listed, roughly 80% were seen once. Looked up from germline, CDR1 is SGHRS and CDR2 is YFSETQ. The CDR3 sequence is 17 residues long. V was pared by 0 bases and J by 0 bases, with 4 bases of the junction left unmatched. The rearrangement links TRBV5-1 to TRBJ2-1; 9 bases map to TRBD1. The clonotype originates from a man between 60 and 75 years old in good health and CMV-seronegative. The source material was PBMCs. The CDR3 loop reads CASSLEGQGISYNEQFF. The CDR3, as DNA: TGCGCCAGCAGCTTGGAGGGACAGGGAATCTCCTACAATGAGCAGTTCTTC.